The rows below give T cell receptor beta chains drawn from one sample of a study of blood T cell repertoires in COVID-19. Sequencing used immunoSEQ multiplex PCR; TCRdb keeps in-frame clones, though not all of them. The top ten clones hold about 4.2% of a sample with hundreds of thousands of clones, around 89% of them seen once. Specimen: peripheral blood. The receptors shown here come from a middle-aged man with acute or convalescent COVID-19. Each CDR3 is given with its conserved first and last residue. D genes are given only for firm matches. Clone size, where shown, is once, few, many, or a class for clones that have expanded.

CDR3nt: TGTGCCAGTAGTATAGGAGGACAGGGGTCAAGTGGCTACACCTTC; CDR3aa: CASSIGGQGSSGYTF; d_gene: TRBD1; len: 15; v_gene: TRBV19; j_gene: TRBJ1-2; abundance: few
CDR3nt: TGTGCCAGCAGCTTAGGCGGGACTAGTACCATGGCGCAGTATTTT; CDR3aa: CASSLGGTSTMAQYF; d_gene: TRBD2; len: 15; v_gene: TRBV11-2; j_gene: TRBJ2-3; abundance: NA
CDR3nt: TGCGCCAGCAGCTTGGGCAGCGGGAACACTGAAGCTTTCTTT; CDR3aa: CASSLGSGNTEAFF; d_gene: NA; len: 14; v_gene: TRBV5-1; j_gene: TRBJ1-1; abundance: NA
CDR3nt: TGTGCCAGCAGCCTTAATCGGGGAGATGAAGCTTTCTTT; CDR3aa: CASSLNRGDEAFF; d_gene: NA; len: 13; v_gene: TRBV7-3; j_gene: TRBJ1-1; abundance: once
CDR3nt: TGTGCCAGCAGCCCAGCCCGGGGAGGGACCTACAATGAGCAGTTCTTC; CDR3aa: CASSPARGGTYNEQFF; d_gene: TRBD2; len: 16; v_gene: TRBV7-9; j_gene: TRBJ2-1; abundance: NA
CDR3nt: TGCGCCAGCAGCTTGGTAGGGGACTCAGCCTACGAGCAGTACTTC; CDR3aa: CASSLVGDSAYEQYF; d_gene: NA; len: 15; v_gene: TRBV5-1; j_gene: TRBJ2-7; abundance: NA
CDR3nt: TGTGCCAGTGCTGGCAGGGAAGGTTCACCCCTCCACTTT; CDR3aa: CASAGREGSPLHF; d_gene: NA; len: 13; v_gene: TRBV19; j_gene: TRBJ1-6; abundance: NA
CDR3nt: TGTGCCAGCAGCCCCCCGGGACAGGGATCCCTGAACTATGGCTACACCTTC; CDR3aa: CASSPPGQGSLNYGYTF; d_gene: TRBD1; len: 17; v_gene: TRBV11-2; j_gene: TRBJ1-2; abundance: once
CDR3nt: TGTGCCAGCAGCCGACTGGACTCCTATGGCTACACCTTC; CDR3aa: CASSRLDSYGYTF; d_gene: NA; len: 13; v_gene: TRBV3-1/TRBV3-2; j_gene: TRBJ1-2; abundance: NA
CDR3nt: TGTGCCAGCAGCTCCCACAGGAACACCGGGGAGCTGTTTTTT; CDR3aa: CASSSHRNTGELFF; d_gene: NA; len: 14; v_gene: TRBV7-3; j_gene: TRBJ2-2; abundance: once
CDR3nt: TGTGCCAGCAGCGCCCGGGGGGGGCAGGAAGCTTTCTTT; CDR3aa: CASSARGGQEAFF; d_gene: NA; len: 13; v_gene: TRBV5-4; j_gene: TRBJ1-1; abundance: NA
CDR3nt: TGTGCCAGCAGTTTAACACAGGGCCTGCTGAACACCGGGGAGCTGTTTTTT; CDR3aa: CASSLTQGLLNTGELFF; d_gene: NA; len: 17; v_gene: TRBV28; j_gene: TRBJ2-2; abundance: NA
CDR3nt: TGCAGCGTTAGAGGACAGGGCCCGGCTGGGGCCAACGTCCTGACTTTC; CDR3aa: CSVRGQGPAGANVLTF; d_gene: TRBD1; len: 16; v_gene: TRBV29-1; j_gene: TRBJ2-6; abundance: NA
CDR3nt: TGCGCCAGCAGTAGACAGGCAGATGGCTACACCTTC; CDR3aa: CASSRQADGYTF; d_gene: NA; len: 12; v_gene: TRBV10-2; j_gene: TRBJ1-2; abundance: NA
CDR3nt: TGTGCCACGGCAACACTAGGTGAAGCTTTCTTT; CDR3aa: CATATLGEAFF; d_gene: NA; len: 11; v_gene: TRBV19; j_gene: TRBJ1-1; abundance: NA
CDR3nt: TGTGCCAGCAGTTCTCCGCTCGTACCGAGCTCCTACAATGAGCAGTTCTTC; CDR3aa: CASSSPLVPSSYNEQFF; d_gene: NA; len: 17; v_gene: TRBV6-2/TRBV6-3; j_gene: TRBJ2-1; abundance: NA
CDR3nt: TGTGCCAGCAGTTCCCGGACAGGGGGCAATGAAAAACTGTTTTTT; CDR3aa: CASSSRTGGNEKLFF; d_gene: TRBD1; len: 15; v_gene: TRBV27; j_gene: TRBJ1-4; abundance: NA
CDR3nt: TGTGCCAGCAGCCAAGATCGGAGCCGAAGCTACGAGCAGTACTTC; CDR3aa: CASSQDRSRSYEQYF; d_gene: NA; len: 15; v_gene: TRBV3-1/TRBV3-2; j_gene: TRBJ2-7; abundance: NA
CDR3nt: TGCGCCAGCAGCTTGAGCGGGGGGCTTAACACCGGGGAGCTGTTTTTT; CDR3aa: CASSLSGGLNTGELFF; d_gene: TRBD2; len: 16; v_gene: TRBV5-1; j_gene: TRBJ2-2; abundance: once
CDR3nt: TGTGCCAGCATTGAGGGGACAGGGGACACTGAAGCTTTCTTT; CDR3aa: CASIEGTGDTEAFF; d_gene: TRBD1; len: 14; v_gene: TRBV2; j_gene: TRBJ1-1; abundance: NA
CDR3nt: TGTGCCAGCACCCGACAGGGGGAAATCGGGACTGAAGCTTTCTTT; CDR3aa: CASTRQGEIGTEAFF; d_gene: TRBD1; len: 15; v_gene: TRBV6-5; j_gene: TRBJ1-1; abundance: NA
CDR3nt: TGTGCCAGCAGTTCAAGCCCGGGACAGGGGGTATATGGCTACACCTTC; CDR3aa: CASSSSPGQGVYGYTF; d_gene: TRBD1; len: 16; v_gene: TRBV28; j_gene: TRBJ1-2; abundance: NA
CDR3nt: TGCGCCAGCAGGTTTTACAGGGATGTTCAGCCCCAGCATTTT; CDR3aa: CASRFYRDVQPQHF; d_gene: NA; len: 14; v_gene: TRBV5-1; j_gene: TRBJ1-5; abundance: NA
CDR3nt: TGCGCCAGCAGCTTTTATCTGAATCCCGGTTACAATGAGCAGTTCTTC; CDR3aa: CASSFYLNPGYNEQFF; d_gene: NA; len: 16; v_gene: TRBV5-1; j_gene: TRBJ2-1; abundance: NA
CDR3nt: TGTGCCAGCAGCTTAGATTGGACAGGGGGCGAGCAGTACTTC; CDR3aa: CASSLDWTGGEQYF; d_gene: TRBD1; len: 14; v_gene: TRBV11-2; j_gene: TRBJ2-7; abundance: NA
CDR3nt: TGCGCCAGCAGCCCGGGACTAGCGGCCATCAATGAGCAGTTCTTC; CDR3aa: CASSPGLAAINEQFF; d_gene: TRBD2; len: 15; v_gene: TRBV5-1; j_gene: TRBJ2-1; abundance: NA
CDR3nt: TGTGCCAGCAGTACCCGCGGGGGCAGGGACACTGAAGCTTTCTTT; CDR3aa: CASSTRGGRDTEAFF; d_gene: NA; len: 15; v_gene: TRBV6-2/TRBV6-3; j_gene: TRBJ1-1; abundance: NA